These T cell receptor beta chains were read from a single sample in a study of PD-1 blockade in classical Hodgkin lymphoma. The data were produced by immunoSEQ multiplex PCR, yet TCRdb's version contains in-frame clones alone and is incomplete. The sample lists some 7,500 clones; about 62% were seen once. Sequenced here: CD8+ T cells from blood, sampled before the fourth cycle of nivolumab. These receptors originate from a human donor with classical Hodgkin lymphoma. Both conserved end residues are part of each CDR3. Fields, in order: V gene, D gene, clone size, J gene, CDR3 DNA, CDR3 protein. A D gene is named only where the DNA matches it firmly. Not every row has a clone size; where given, it reads once, few, many or a size class.

>TRBV2|NA|NA|TRBJ2-7
TGTGCCAGCAGTGAAGCTTCGGGATTCGAGTACGAGCAGTACTTC
CASSEASGFEYEQYF
>TRBV28|NA|NA|TRBJ2-7
TGTGCCAGCAGTGCGGACCTGTTGGGCTACGAGCAGTACTTC
CASSADLLGYEQYF
>TRBV5-4|TRBD2|few|TRBJ2-7
TGTGCCAGCAGCGGCACTAGCGGGAGGAACAACGAGCAGTACTTC
CASSGTSGRNNEQYF
>TRBV2|TRBD1|NA|TRBJ1-2
TGTGCCAGCAGTGCCGGCCAGGGGGCGGGTGGCTACACCTTC
CASSAGQGAGGYTF
>TRBV5-4|TRBD2|few|TRBJ2-1
TGTGCCAGCAGCGTTCTGGGAGGGAGAGGTGAGGGGAATGAGCAGTTCTTC
CASSVLGGRGEGNEQFF
>TRBV5-1|TRBD1|few|TRBJ1-1
TGCGCCAGCAGCCCCGGACAGGGGGTTACTGAAGCTTTCTTT
CASSPGQGVTEAFF
>TRBV25-1|NA|NA|TRBJ1-1
TGTGCCAGCAGTGATATAGGGGAATGGTCTGAAGCTTTCTTT
CASSDIGEWSEAFF
>TRBV11-3|NA|NA|TRBJ1-1
TGTGCCAGCAGCTTAGAGGCCAGGGGTGAAGCTTTCTTT
CASSLEARGEAFF
>TRBV7-8|TRBD1|NA|TRBJ2-7
TGTGCCAGCAGCTTAGTAATGACAGGGGGCTCCTACGAGCAGTACTTC
CASSLVMTGGSYEQYF
>TRBV10-3|NA|NA|TRBJ2-1
TGTGCCATCAGTGACTCCCCGTTGGGGTACAATGAGCAGTTCTTC
CAISDSPLGYNEQFF
>TRBV16|NA|NA|TRBJ2-7
TGTGCCAGCAGCCAGTTGACCTACGAGCAGTACTTC
CASSQLTYEQYF
>TRBV6-5|TRBD1|NA|TRBJ2-3
TGTGCCAGCACTACCGTGGGACAGAAGGGGACGCAGTATTTT
CASTTVGQKGTQYF
>TRBV27|NA|NA|TRBJ2-5
TGTGCCAGCAGTTTATCTCGGGACAAAGAGACCCAGTACTTC
CASSLSRDKETQYF
>TRBV4-1|NA|NA|TRBJ1-3
TGCGCCAGCAGCCTGAGTGACGGTTCCGGCTCTGGAAACACCATATATTTT
CASSLSDGSGSGNTIYF
>TRBV14|NA|NA|TRBJ1-1
TGTGCCAGCAGCCAAGATCTTGAGGGTTTGGACACTGAAGCTTTCTTT
CASSQDLEGLDTEAFF
>TRBV27|NA|NA|TRBJ2-5
TGTGCCAGCAGTCCGTGGGACGGCGCTCAAGAGACCCAGTACTTC
CASSPWDGAQETQYF
>TRBV7-8|TRBD2|medium-sized|TRBJ2-1
TGTGCCAGCAGCTTAGGTAGCGGGGGCAATGGGGAGCAGTTCTTC
CASSLGSGGNGEQFF
>TRBV12-5|TRBD2|once|TRBJ2-5
TGTGCTAGTGGTTTGGGGTCGGGTGCGGGAGGGCCGGGAGAGACCCAGTACTTC
CASGLGSGAGGPGETQYF
>TRBV7-8|NA|NA|TRBJ1-3
TGTGCCAGCAGCCCACACAGTCCCCAGGGGAGGGACACCATATATTTT
CASSPHSPQGRDTIYF
>TRBV7-9|NA|medium-sized|TRBJ2-1
TGTGCCAGCAGCTTTCGCAATATAGGGGATGAGCAGTTCTTC
CASSFRNIGDEQFF
>TRBV7-3|NA|NA|TRBJ2-1
TGTGCCAGCAGCTTAACTGGGGCTCATGAGCAGTTCTTC
CASSLTGAHEQFF
>TRBV15|NA|NA|TRBJ2-2
TGTGCCACCAGCCGCACCGATAACACCGGGGAGCTGTTTTTT
CATSRTDNTGELFF
>TRBV9|NA|NA|TRBJ1-3
TGTGCCAGCAGCGTAGGAAACAGCAGCTCTGGAAACACCATATATTTT
CASSVGNSSSGNTIYF
>TRBV11-2|NA|NA|TRBJ2-3
TGTGCCAGCAGCACGGAACAGGGCTCAGATACGCAGTATTTT
CASSTEQGSDTQYF
>TRBV19|NA|NA|TRBJ2-1
TGTGCCAGTAGTGCCGCCAGATACAATGAGCAGTTCTTC
CASSAARYNEQFF
>TRBV2|TRBD2|NA|TRBJ2-7
TGTGCCAGCGGCGGGACTAGCGGGTCCTACGAGCAGTACTTC
CASGGTSGSYEQYF
>TRBV9|NA|NA|TRBJ1-4
TGTGCCAGCAGCGTAGAGGGGGGAGGTGAAAAACTGTTTTTT
CASSVEGGGEKLFF
>TRBV4-1|NA|NA|TRBJ2-7
TGCGCCAGCAGCTTTGAGAGCACCTACGAGCAGTACTTC
CASSFESTYEQYF